The 10 T cell receptor beta chains presented below share a single source sample, sequenced in a study of human T cells and chemical hapten exposure listed by TCRdb under 2021. The library was produced with RACE. The sequencer listed for this sample is NextSeq 500. TCRdb handled the public reads itself, with Q25 trimming in fastp and clone calling in MiXCR, and kept productive beta chains. Each CDR3 protein appears once, grouped with its most common genes and DNA. Across this sample there are 95,000 or so distinct CDR3 sequences, with 10% to 12% seen only once. Together, the top ten hold 3.2% of the sample. The time point label, read with the paper, signifies: patch test 2, 6 weeks after DPC sensitization. This sample's treatment or condition label indicates: therapeutic diphenylcyclopropenone sensitization with weekly scalp DPC. This specimen consisted of whole blood, obtained in connection with sensitization to the hapten diphenylcyclopropenone (DPC). Receptors were obtained from a woman aged 40-49 years with alopecia areata. Some clones in this sample may be carry-over from other donors' samples.

This clonotype was seen repeatedly, ten times or more. J is TRBJ1-6 and V is TRBV7-8, with 10 bases that match TRBD1. CDR3 length equals 14 residues. The germline gives CDR1 SGHVS, CDR2 FQNEAQ. V dropped 5 bases and J dropped 9; count of bases not matched to a gene: 4. The CDR3 spells CASSRQGASSPLHF. The CDR3 coding sequence is TGTGCCAGCAGCCGACAGGGGGCTAGTTCACCCCTCCACTTT.

In its sample, this clonotype was seen many times. The chain carries TRBV6-2 or TRBV6-3 and TRBJ2-3; 7 nucleotides align to TRBD2. J gave up 2 bases and V 7 bases, and 21 bases lay outside the gene matches. The CDR3 is 19 residues long. Germline assignment: CDR1 MNHEY and CDR2 SVGEGT. CDR3 in amino acids: CASKVPRSVSGSPTDTQYF. As DNA, the CDR3 is TGTGCCAGCAAGGTCCCAAGATCTGTTAGCGGGTCCCCCACAGATACGCAGTATTTT.

This clonotype was counted a few times. This chain joins TRBV2 and TRBJ2-6; D remains ambiguous. Trimming took off 4 bases at V and 1 base at J, with 5 bases between the two ends. The germline V gene encodes CDR1 SNHLY and CDR2 FYNNEI. The length of the CDR3 is 14 residues. CDR3 sequence: CASSGTSGANVLTF. The CDR3 DNA reads TGTGCCAGCAGTGGTACGTCTGGGGCCAACGTCCTGACTTTC.

This clonotype was counted a single time. V and J are TRBV6-2 or TRBV6-3 and TRBJ2-1, with 7 bases aligning to TRBD1. With 11 bases clipped from V and 8 bases from J, the junction kept 6 bases outside the gene matches. Germline V gene lookup returns CDR1 MNHEY and CDR2 SVGEGT. The CDR3 runs 11 residues. The CDR3 coding sequence is TGTGCCTCACACAGGGGCCATGAGCAGTTCTTC. Residues: CASHRGHEQFF.

The genes are TRBV18 and TRBJ2-1; tentatively, D is TRBD2 (7 bases). Germline assignment: CDR1 KGHSH and CDR2 LQKENI. V was clipped by 0 bases and J by 6 bases, with 12 bases between them. The CDR3 consists of 15 residues. CDR3 DNA: TGTGCCAGCTCACCACCGGGGGGGGCCCGCAATGAGCAGTTCTTC. This translates into CASSPPGGARNEQFF. The variable domain in full, with the rest retrieved from reference TRBV18 and TRBJ2-1, is NAGVMQNPRHLVRRRGQEARLRCSPMKGHSHVYWYRQLPEEGLKFMVYLQKENIIDESGMPKERFSAEFPKEGPSILRIQQVVRGDSAAYFCASSPPGGARNEQFFGPGTRLTVL.

This clonotype appeared many times. The chain has TRBV27 and TRBJ2-7, with D uncertain. Deletions cut 2 bases from V and 1 base from J, with 12 bases between. The CDR3 consists of 15 residues. The germline V gene has CDR1 MNHEY and CDR2 SMNVEV (reference sequence). This CDR3 reads CASSLSQVSSYEQYF. The DNA for the CDR3 is TGTGCCAGCAGTTTAAGTCAGGTGTCGTCCTACGAGCAGTACTTC.

The J gene is TRBJ2-1, the V gene TRBV11-3, with 10 bases matching TRBD2. Per germline, CDR1 SGHNT and CDR2 YENEEA. There are 15 residues in the CDR3. V gave up 3 bases and J gave up 6 bases; unmatched junction bases: 5. CDR3 residues: CASSFGLAAGNEQFF. The DNA of the CDR3 is TGTGCCAGCAGCTTCGGACTAGCGGCGGGCAATGAGCAGTTCTTC.

The chain couples TRBV3-1 to TRBJ2-7, with 9 bases lining up with TRBD1. Trimming removed 3 bases from V and 5 bases from J; junction bases left unmatched: 8. The CDR3 has 15 residues. The V gene's germline CDR1 is LGHDT and CDR2 YNNKEL (reference sequence). The CDR3 sequence: CASSHRDRAADEQYF. The DNA of the CDR3 is TGTGCCAGCAGCCATCGGGACAGGGCGGCTGACGAGCAGTACTTC.

This chain uses TRBV20-1 with TRBJ1-5; D might be TRBD1 (5 bases). The CDR3 is 11 amino acids. CDR1 is DFQATT, CDR2 SNEGSKA, per germline (reference sequence). Between the trimmed V and J ends, which lost 6 bases and 5 bases, there was a span of 8 bases. CDR3 sequence reads: CSATRDQPQHF. The CDR3 region has the DNA TGCAGTGCCACCAGGGATCAGCCCCAGCATTTT.

This clonotype was observed at least ten times. The chain combines TRBV28 with TRBJ2-3; TRBD2 matches at 7 bases. The J segment lost 4 bases and the V segment lost 5 bases, leaving 9 bases of the junction unmatched. In germline, CDR1 is MDHEN, CDR2 SYDVKM. The CDR3 loop spans 15 amino acids. The CDR3 DNA reads as TGTGCCAGCAGTCCCCCCACCGGGAGGCCAGATACGCAGTATTTT. Translation gives CASSPPTGRPDTQYF. The full variable domain, with the rest looked up from reference TRBV28 and TRBJ2-3, is DVKVTQSSRYLVKRTGEKVFLECVQDMDHENMFWYRQDPGLGLRLIYFSYDVKMKEKGDIPEGYSVSREKKERFSLILESASTNQTSMYLCASSPPTGRPDTQYFGPGTRLTVL.